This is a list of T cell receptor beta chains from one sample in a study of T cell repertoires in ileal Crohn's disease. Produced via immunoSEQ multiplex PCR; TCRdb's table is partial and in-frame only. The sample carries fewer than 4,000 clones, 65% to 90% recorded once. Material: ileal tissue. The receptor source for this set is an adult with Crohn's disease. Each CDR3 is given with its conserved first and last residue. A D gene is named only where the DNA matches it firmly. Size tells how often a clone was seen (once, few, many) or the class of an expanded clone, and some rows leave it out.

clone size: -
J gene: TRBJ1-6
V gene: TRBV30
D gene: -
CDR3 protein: CAWSGPYNSPLHF
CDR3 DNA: TGTGCCTGGAGTGGGCCGTATAATTCACCCCTCCACTTT

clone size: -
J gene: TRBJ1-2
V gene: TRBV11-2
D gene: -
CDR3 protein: CASSLLGDGYGYTF
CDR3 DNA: TGTGCCAGCAGCCTATTAGGGGATGGCTATGGCTACACCTTC

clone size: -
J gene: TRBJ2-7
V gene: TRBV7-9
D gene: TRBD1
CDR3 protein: CASSLGTGYEQYF
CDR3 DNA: TGTGCCAGCAGCTTAGGGACAGGGTACGAGCAGTACTTC

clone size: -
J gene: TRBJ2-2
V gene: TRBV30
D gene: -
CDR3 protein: CAWKRLNTGELFF
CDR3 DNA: TGTGCCTGGAAGAGGCTGAACACCGGGGAGCTGTTTTTT

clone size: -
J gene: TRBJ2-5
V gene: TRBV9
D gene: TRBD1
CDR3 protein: CASSVEGTGGETQYF
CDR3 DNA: TGTGCCAGCAGCGTAGAAGGGACAGGGGGAGAGACCCAGTACTTC

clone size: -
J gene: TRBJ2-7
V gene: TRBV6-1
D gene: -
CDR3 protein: CASSVPTDSYEQYF
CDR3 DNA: TGTGCCAGCAGTGTACCGACAGACTCCTACGAGCAGTACTTC

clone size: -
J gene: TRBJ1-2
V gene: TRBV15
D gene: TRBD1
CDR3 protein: CATSPSTGGTYGYTF
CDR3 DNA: TGTGCCACCAGCCCTTCGACAGGGGGCACCTATGGCTACACCTTC

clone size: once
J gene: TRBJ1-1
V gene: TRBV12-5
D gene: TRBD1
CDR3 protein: CASGLGTGRTEAFF
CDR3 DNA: TGTGCTAGTGGTTTGGGGACAGGGCGTACTGAAGCTTTCTTT

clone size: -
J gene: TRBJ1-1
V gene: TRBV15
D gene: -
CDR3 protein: CATSRVVAENTEAFF
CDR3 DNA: TGTGCCACCAGCAGAGTAGTTGCGGAGAACACTGAAGCTTTCTTT

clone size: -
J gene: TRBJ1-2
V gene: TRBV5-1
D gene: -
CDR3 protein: CASSSEVNYGYTF
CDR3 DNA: TGCGCCAGCAGCTCAGAGGTAAACTATGGCTACACCTTC

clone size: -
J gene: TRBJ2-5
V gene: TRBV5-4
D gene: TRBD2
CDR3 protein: CASSSPISGGMETQYF
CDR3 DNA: TGTGCCAGCAGCTCGCCTATTAGCGGGGGGATGGAGACCCAGTACTTC

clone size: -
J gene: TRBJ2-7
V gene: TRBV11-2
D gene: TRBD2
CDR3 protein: CASSPLTSGVAYEQYF
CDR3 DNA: TGTGCCAGCAGCCCCCTAACTAGCGGGGTTGCCTACGAGCAGTACTTC

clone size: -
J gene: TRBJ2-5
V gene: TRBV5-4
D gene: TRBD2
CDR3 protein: CASSLAGAETQYF
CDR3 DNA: TGTGCCAGCAGCTTAGCGGGGGCAGAGACCCAGTACTTC

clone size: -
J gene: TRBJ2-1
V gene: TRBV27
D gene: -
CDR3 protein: CASSLHSNQIENEQFF
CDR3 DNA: TGTGCCAGCAGTTTACACAGTAATCAGATTGAAAATGAGCAGTTCTTC

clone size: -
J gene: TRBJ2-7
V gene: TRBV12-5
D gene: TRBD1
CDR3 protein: CASGFGTEPGEQYF
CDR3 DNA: TGTGCTAGTGGTTTTGGGACAGAGCCGGGGGAGCAGTACTTC

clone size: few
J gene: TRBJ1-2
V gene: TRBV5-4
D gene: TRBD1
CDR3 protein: CASSFGRGRVDGYTF
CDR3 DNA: TGTGCCAGCAGCTTTGGCAGGGGGCGCGTTGATGGCTACACCTTC

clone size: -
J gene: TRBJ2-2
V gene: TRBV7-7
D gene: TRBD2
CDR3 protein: CASSLRTSGPNTGELFF
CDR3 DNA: TGTGCTAGCAGCTTGAGGACTAGCGGCCCGAACACCGGGGAGCTGTTTTTT

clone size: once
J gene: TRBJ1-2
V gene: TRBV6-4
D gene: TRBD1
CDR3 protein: CASRSTGGGYTF
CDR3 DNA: TGTGCCAGCAGATCCACAGGGGGCGGCTACACCTTC

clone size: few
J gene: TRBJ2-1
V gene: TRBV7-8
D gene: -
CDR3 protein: CASSADWGQDNEQFF
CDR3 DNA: TGTGCCAGCAGCGCCGATTGGGGGCAAGACAATGAGCAGTTCTTC

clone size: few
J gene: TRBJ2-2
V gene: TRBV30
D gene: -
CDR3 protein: CAWRQGLNTGELFF
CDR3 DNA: TGTGCCTGGAGACAGGGTCTGAACACCGGGGAGCTGTTTTTT

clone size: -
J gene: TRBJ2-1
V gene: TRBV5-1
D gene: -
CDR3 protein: CASTPAGAGTHNEQFF
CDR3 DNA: TGCGCCAGCACACCCGCTGGGGCCGGGACACACAATGAGCAGTTCTTC

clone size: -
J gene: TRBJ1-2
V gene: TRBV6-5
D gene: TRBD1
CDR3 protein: CASSYSGTVKLGSYTF
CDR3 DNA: TGTGCCAGCAGTTACTCTGGGACAGTCAAACTAGGTAGCTACACCTTC

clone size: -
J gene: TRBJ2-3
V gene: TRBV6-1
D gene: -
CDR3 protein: CASSEGMAGLPASTQYF
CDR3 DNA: TGTGCCAGCAGTGAAGGGATGGCAGGTCTACCCGCGAGTACGCAGTATTTT

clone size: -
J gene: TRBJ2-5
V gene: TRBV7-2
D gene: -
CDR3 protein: CASSFLTYQETQYF
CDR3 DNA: TGTGCCAGCAGCTTCCTTACTTACCAAGAGACCCAGTACTTC

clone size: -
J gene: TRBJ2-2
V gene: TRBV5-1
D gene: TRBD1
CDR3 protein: CASSPTGLGTGELFF
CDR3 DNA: TGCGCCAGCAGCCCGACAGGGTTGGGGACCGGGGAGCTGTTTTTT

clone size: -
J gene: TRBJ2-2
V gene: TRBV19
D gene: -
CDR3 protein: CASRTGLAIWTGELFF
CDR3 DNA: TGTGCCAGTAGAACGGGACTGGCCATTTGGACCGGGGAGCTGTTTTTT

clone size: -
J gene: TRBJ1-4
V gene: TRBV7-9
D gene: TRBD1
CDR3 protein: CASSFGDRSNEKLFF
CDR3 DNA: TGTGCCAGCAGCTTTGGGGACAGATCTAATGAAAAACTGTTTTTT

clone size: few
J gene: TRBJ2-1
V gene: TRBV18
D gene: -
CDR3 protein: CASSPWGGSGEQFF
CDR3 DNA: TGTGCCAGCTCACCATGGGGGGGCTCGGGTGAGCAGTTCTTC

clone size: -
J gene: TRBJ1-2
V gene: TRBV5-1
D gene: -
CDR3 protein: CASSLLGREGGYTF
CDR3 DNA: TGCGCCAGCAGCTTGCTCGGCAGAGAGGGTGGCTACACCTTC

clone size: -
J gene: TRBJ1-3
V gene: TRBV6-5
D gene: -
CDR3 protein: CASSYSSGFGNTIYF
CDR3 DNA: TGTGCCAGCAGTTACTCGTCCGGGTTCGGAAACACCATATATTTT

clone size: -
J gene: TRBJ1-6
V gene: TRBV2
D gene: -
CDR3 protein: CASSGTTYNSPLHF
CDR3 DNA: TGTGCCAGCAGTGGGACAACCTATAATTCACCCCTCCACTTT

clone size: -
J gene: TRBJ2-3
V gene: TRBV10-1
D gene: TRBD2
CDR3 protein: CASSESGTSGGLGPDTQYF
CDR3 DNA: TGCGCCAGCAGTGAGTCGGGGACTAGCGGGGGCCTGGGACCAGATACGCAGTATTTT

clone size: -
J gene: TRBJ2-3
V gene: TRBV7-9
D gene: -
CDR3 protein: CASSLEPTSMERDTQYF
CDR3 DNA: TGTGCCAGCAGCTTAGAACCCACTAGCATGGAGAGAGATACGCAGTATTTT

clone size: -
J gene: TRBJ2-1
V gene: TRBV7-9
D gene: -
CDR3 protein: CASSPSRVAASYNEQFF
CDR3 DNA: TGTGCCAGCAGCCCCTCCCGGGTAGCGGCCTCCTACAATGAGCAGTTCTTC

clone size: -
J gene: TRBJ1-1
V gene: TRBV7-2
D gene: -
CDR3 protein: CASSLQGVNTEAFF
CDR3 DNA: TGTGCCAGCAGCTTACAGGGTGTGAACACTGAAGCTTTCTTT

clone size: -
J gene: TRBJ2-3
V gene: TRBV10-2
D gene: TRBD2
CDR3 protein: CASSEWTSGGGSTDTQYF
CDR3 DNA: TGCGCCAGCAGTGAATGGACTAGCGGGGGGGGGAGCACAGATACGCAGTATTTT

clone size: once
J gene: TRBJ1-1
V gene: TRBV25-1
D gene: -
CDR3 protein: CASRGGNTEAFF
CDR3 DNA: TGTGCCAGTCGAGGAGGGAACACTGAAGCTTTCTTT

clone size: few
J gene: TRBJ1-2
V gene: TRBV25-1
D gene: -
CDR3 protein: CASSEGQFYGYTF
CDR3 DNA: TGTGCCAGCAGTGAGGGGCAGTTCTATGGCTACACCTTC

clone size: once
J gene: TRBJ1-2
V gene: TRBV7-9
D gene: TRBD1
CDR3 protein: CASSTGDGNYGYTF
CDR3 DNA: TGTGCCAGCAGCACAGGGGACGGGAACTATGGCTACACCTTC

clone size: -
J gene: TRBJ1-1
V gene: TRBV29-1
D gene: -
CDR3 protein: CSVDGGQNTEAFF
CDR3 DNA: TGCAGCGTTGACGGGGGGCAGAACACTGAAGCTTTCTTT

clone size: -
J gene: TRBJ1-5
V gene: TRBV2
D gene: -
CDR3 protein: CASSEGRVPQPQHF
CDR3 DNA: TGTGCCAGCAGTGAAGGGCGGGTCCCTCAGCCCCAGCATTTT

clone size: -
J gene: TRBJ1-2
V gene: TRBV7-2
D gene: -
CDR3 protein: CASSEDSSLYGYTF
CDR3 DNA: TGTGCCAGCAGCGAGGACTCCTCTCTCTATGGCTACACCTTC

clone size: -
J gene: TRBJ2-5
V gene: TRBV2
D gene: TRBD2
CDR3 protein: CASSTGGRMETQYF
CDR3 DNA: TGTGCCAGCTCGACTGGCGGGAGGATGGAGACCCAGTACTTC

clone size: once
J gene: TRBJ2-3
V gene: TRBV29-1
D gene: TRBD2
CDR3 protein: CSVDGLAGHTDTQYF
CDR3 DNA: TGCAGCGTTGATGGGCTAGCGGGCCACACAGATACGCAGTATTTT

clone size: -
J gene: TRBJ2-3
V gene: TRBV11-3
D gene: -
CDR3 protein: CASSAGIDTQYF
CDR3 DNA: TGTGCCAGCAGCGCAGGGATAGATACGCAGTATTTT

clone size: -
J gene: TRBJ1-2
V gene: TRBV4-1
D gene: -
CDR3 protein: CASSQVAVGYGYTF
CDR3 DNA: TGCGCCAGCAGCCAAGTTGCAGTTGGCTATGGCTACACCTTC

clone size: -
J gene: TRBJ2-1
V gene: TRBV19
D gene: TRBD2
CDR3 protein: CASSLLAGGSRDEQFF
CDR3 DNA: TGTGCCAGTAGCCTACTAGCGGGGGGGTCACGGGATGAGCAGTTCTTC

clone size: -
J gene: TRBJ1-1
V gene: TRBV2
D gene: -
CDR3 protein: CASRGNTEAFF
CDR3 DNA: TGTGCCAGCCGGGGGAACACTGAAGCTTTCTTT

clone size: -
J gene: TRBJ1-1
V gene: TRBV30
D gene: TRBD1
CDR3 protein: CACDRGMAEAFF
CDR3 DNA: TGTGCCTGCGACAGGGGAATGGCTGAAGCTTTCTTT